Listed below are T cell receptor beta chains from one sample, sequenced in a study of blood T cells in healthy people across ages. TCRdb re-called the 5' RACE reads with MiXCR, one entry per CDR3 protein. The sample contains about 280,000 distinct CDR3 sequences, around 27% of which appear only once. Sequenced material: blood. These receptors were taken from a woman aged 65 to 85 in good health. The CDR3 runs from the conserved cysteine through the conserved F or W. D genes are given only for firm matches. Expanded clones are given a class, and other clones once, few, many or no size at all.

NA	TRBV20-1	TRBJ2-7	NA	CSARDRKSGYEQYF	TGCAGTGCTAGAGATCGGAAGTCGGGCTACGAGCAGTACTTC
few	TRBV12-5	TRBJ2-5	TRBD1	CASGKGQQETQYF	TGTGCTAGTGGTAAGGGACAGCAAGAGACCCAGTACTTC
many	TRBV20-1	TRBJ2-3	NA	CSASSTDTQYF	TGCAGTGCTAGCTCCACAGATACGCAGTATTTT
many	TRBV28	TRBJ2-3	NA	CASRKHGSPKPNTQYF	TGTGCCAGCAGAAAACACGGATCGCCAAAACCTAATACGCAGTATTTT
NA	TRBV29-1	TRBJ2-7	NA	CSVAGHSKNSYEQYF	TGCAGCGTTGCGGGGCACAGCAAGAACTCCTACGAGCAGTACTTC
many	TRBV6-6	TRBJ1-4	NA	CASSYVGALFF	TGTGCCAGCAGTTACGTCGGGGCACTGTTTTTT
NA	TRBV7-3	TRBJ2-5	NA	CASSLEEEGTRYF	TGTGCCAGCAGCCTGGAGGAGGAGGGGACCCGGTACTTC
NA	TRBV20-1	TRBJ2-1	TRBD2	CSAMTSGRFNEQFF	TGCAGTGCGATGACTAGCGGGAGGTTCAATGAGCAGTTCTTC
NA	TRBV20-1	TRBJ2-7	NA	CSAHKPGQRYEQYF	TGCAGTGCGCACAAACCGGGACAACGATACGAGCAGTACTTC
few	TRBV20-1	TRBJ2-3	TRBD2	CSASPQPTSNRADTQYF	TGCAGTGCTAGCCCCCAACCGACTAGCAACCGGGCAGATACGCAGTATTTT
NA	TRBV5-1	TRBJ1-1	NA	CASSFTGSSTEAFF	TGCGCCAGCAGCTTTACAGGTTCCAGCACTGAAGCTTTCTTT
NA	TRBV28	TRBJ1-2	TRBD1	CASRKDRGRPYGYTF	TGTGCCAGCAGAAAAGACAGGGGGCGCCCCTATGGCTACACCTTC
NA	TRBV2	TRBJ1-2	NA	CASKPDVRSGYTF	TGTGCCAGCAAACCGGACGTTCGCAGTGGCTACACCTTC
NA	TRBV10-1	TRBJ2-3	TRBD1	CASSESGTGGTDTQYF	TGCGCCAGCAGTGAGTCCGGGACAGGGGGAACAGATACGCAGTATTTT
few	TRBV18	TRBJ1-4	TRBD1	CASSRDSVLLATNEKLFF	TGTGCCAGCTCACGGGACAGCGTACTCCTTGCAACTAATGAAAAACTGTTTTTT
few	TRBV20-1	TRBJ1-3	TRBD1	CSARAGTGSTSTIYF	TGCAGTGCTAGGGCCGGGACAGGGTCGACGAGCACCATATATTTT
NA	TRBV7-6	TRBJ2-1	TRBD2	CASSRGTSGHSYNEQFF	TGTGCCAGCAGTCGAGGGACTAGCGGCCACTCCTACAATGAGCAGTTCTTC
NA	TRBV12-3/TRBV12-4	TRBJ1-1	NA	CASSLALVQDTGAFF	TGTGCCAGCAGTTTAGCGCTAGTCCAGGATACTGGAGCTTTCTTT
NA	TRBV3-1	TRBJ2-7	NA	CASSPGPLGPYEQYF	TGTGCCAGCAGCCCGGGACCCCTCGGTCCCTACGAGCAGTACTTC
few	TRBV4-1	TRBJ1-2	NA	CASSQGAGYTF	TGCGCCAGCAGCCAGGGAGCTGGCTACACCTTC
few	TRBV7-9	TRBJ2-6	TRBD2	CASSFRRGAGANVLTF	TGTGCCAGCAGCTTCAGACGGGGGGCTGGGGCCAACGTCCTGACTTTC
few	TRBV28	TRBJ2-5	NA	CASSRPGTPVQYF	TGTGCCAGCAGCCGTCCCGGGACACCGGTTCAGTACTTC
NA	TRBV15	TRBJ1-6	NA	CATSRDPGQVLNSPLHF	TGTGCCACCAGCAGAGACCCCGGCCAGGTACTAAATTCACCCCTCCACTTT
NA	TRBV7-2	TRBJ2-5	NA	CASSLDRGGRAQYF	TGTGCCAGCAGCCTCGATAGGGGGGGCCGGGCCCAGTACTTC
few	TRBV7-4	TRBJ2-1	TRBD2	CASSLILAGDKLNEQFF	TGTGCCAGCAGCTTAATACTAGCGGGAGATAAATTGAATGAGCAGTTCTTC
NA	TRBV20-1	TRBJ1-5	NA	CSAKAHEGNQPQHF	TGCAGTGCTAAGGCCCACGAGGGCAATCAGCCCCAGCATTTT
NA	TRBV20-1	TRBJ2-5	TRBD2	CSARNELAGVETQYF	TGCAGTGCTAGAAATGAGCTAGCGGGAGTAGAGACCCAGTACTTC
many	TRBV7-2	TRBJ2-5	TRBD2	CASSHRLRTSEETQYF	TGTGCCAGCAGCCACCGACTCCGGACTAGCGAAGAGACCCAGTACTTC
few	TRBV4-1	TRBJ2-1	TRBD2	CASSQDPSGTDSHEQFF	TGCGCCAGCAGCCAAGACCCTAGCGGGACTGACAGCCATGAGCAGTTCTTC
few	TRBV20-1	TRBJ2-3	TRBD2	CSARTSLLADTQYF	TGCAGTGCAAGGACTAGTCTATTGGCAGATACGCAGTATTTT
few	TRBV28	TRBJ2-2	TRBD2	CASSYGTSDTGELFF	TGTGCCAGCAGTTATGGGACTAGCGACACCGGGGAGCTGTTTTTT
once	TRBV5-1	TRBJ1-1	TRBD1	CASSGGQGVGYTEAFF	TGCGCCAGCAGCGGAGGACAGGGGGTCGGGTACACTGAAGCTTTCTTT
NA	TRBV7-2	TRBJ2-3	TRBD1	CASSSDRGIKTTDTQYF	TGTGCCAGCAGCTCGGACAGGGGTATCAAAACCACAGATACGCAGTATTTT
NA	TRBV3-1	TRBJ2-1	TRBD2	CASSLRTSGAYNEQFF	TGTGCCAGCAGCCTTCGGACTAGCGGGGCGTACAATGAGCAGTTCTTC
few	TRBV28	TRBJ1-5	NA	CASSLTGDGSQPQHF	TGTGCCAGCAGTTTAACGGGGGATGGTAGCCAGCCCCAGCATTTT
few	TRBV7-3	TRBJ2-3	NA	CASSPTLADTQYF	TGTGCCAGCAGTCCTACTCTTGCAGATACGCAGTATTTT